This is a list of T cell receptor beta chains from one sample in a study of cytomegalovirus exposure and HLA in healthy donors. TCRdb's table, derived via immunoSEQ multiplex PCR, lists solely in-frame clones and lacks some. The sample lists fewer than 250,000 clones, roughly 83% occurring once. The sequencing sample was made of PBMCs. These receptors came from a male donor in good health and CMV-seropositive. Each CDR3 is given with its conserved first and last residue. The D gene is left open where the match is weak.

CDR3,V,D,J
CASSESPLANEQFF,TRBV25-1,.,TRBJ2-1
CASSSPGHRADTQYF,TRBV19,.,TRBJ2-3
CASSLLGQGNTEAFF,TRBV27,.,TRBJ1-1
CASWDRLEAFF,TRBV6-5,TRBD1,TRBJ1-1
CASSQTTSGPTGELFF,TRBV5-1,TRBD2,TRBJ2-2
CASSQYMDEQYF,TRBV18,.,TRBJ2-7
CASSFFWNTGELFF,TRBV5-4,.,TRBJ2-2
CAGGTSGAKPYEQYF,TRBV7-8,TRBD2,TRBJ2-7
CASSPGTTLPDTQYF,TRBV7-2,TRBD2,TRBJ2-3
CASKDDMNTEAFF,TRBV19,.,TRBJ1-1
CASSRDSSYGGYTF,TRBV5-1,TRBD1,TRBJ1-2
CASSLGAGEGWETQYF,TRBV7-2,TRBD2,TRBJ2-5
CASVRGGAVNTEAFF,TRBV5-4,.,TRBJ1-1
CASSPTRRGNTGELFF,TRBV7-9,.,TRBJ2-2
CASSLRSNTEAFF,TRBV11-3,.,TRBJ1-1
CATSRDLGQGRTGELFF,TRBV15,TRBD1,TRBJ2-2
CASSPPGVETQYF,TRBV6-5,.,TRBJ2-5
CAIRAGSTDTQYF,TRBV10-3,.,TRBJ2-3
CASSPGMGNQPQHF,TRBV28,.,TRBJ1-5
CASSDRTGSSYNEQFF,TRBV7-3,.,TRBJ2-1
CASGSGTGGEYNYGYTF,TRBV12-5,TRBD1,TRBJ1-2
CASRGQGEAFF,TRBV6-5,TRBD1,TRBJ1-1
CASSTRDTSTGELFF,TRBV5-4,.,TRBJ2-2
CASSLTSSGGYNEQFF,TRBV7-2,TRBD2,TRBJ2-1
CAISELRGSSYNEQFF,TRBV10-3,TRBD2,TRBJ2-1
CASSTETSGSSYEQYF,TRBV5-6,TRBD2,.
CASSQGQGFNIQYF,TRBV6-5,TRBD1,TRBJ2-4
CASSLFPRNTEAFF,TRBV28,.,TRBJ1-1
CASSPGDSYEQYF,TRBV7-9,.,TRBJ2-7
CASTLTGKDYEQYF,TRBV28,TRBD1,TRBJ2-7
CASSLGETGANVLTF,TRBV5-1,.,TRBJ2-6
CATRGTDTQYF,TRBV19,.,TRBJ2-3
CASSLRAGGGTEAFF,TRBV7-9,.,TRBJ1-1
CASSLRHLYQETQYF,TRBV5-6,.,TRBJ2-5
CASSYSTGKGQPQHF,TRBV6-5,.,TRBJ1-5
CTSSLRVFRGGYTF,TRBV5-8,.,TRBJ1-2
CASSREGTASQPQHF,TRBV5-6,TRBD1,TRBJ1-5
CASSSGTGNTEAFF,TRBV7-9,.,TRBJ1-1
CASSLGLAGGEETQYF,TRBV11-1,TRBD2,TRBJ2-5
CASSLGAGNYGYTF,TRBV7-3,.,TRBJ1-2
CASSPPMGGATNIQYF,TRBV18,.,TRBJ2-4
CASSLWRNEKLFF,TRBV27,.,TRBJ1-4
CASSLRRGRVDTQYF,TRBV7-8,TRBD2,TRBJ2-3
CASSVGVDQGLSSYEQYF,TRBV9,.,TRBJ2-7
CASSTGVGSDTQYF,TRBV19,.,TRBJ2-3
CASSLATTPQGAYEQYF,TRBV7-2,TRBD1,TRBJ2-7
CASSLGQPYNSPLHF,TRBV27,.,TRBJ1-6
CASSLLAGEQFF,TRBV7-2,.,TRBJ2-1
CAWSVAGTVQYEQYF,TRBV30,.,TRBJ2-7
CASSQGTGYEQYF,TRBV7-9,.,TRBJ2-7
CASSLPTGNYGYTF,TRBV5-6,.,TRBJ1-2
CASSSLTSGDTQYF,TRBV27,TRBD2,TRBJ2-3
CASSEGRSSGSTDTQYF,TRBV2,.,TRBJ2-3
CASGRISGLTGELFF,TRBV11-2,.,TRBJ2-2
CASSATGLGTYEQYF,TRBV6-1,.,TRBJ2-7
CAHGAAYEQYF,TRBV30,.,TRBJ2-7
CASSTGQGDYEQYF,TRBV18,TRBD1,TRBJ2-7
CAISDSRGNYGYTF,TRBV10-3,.,TRBJ1-2
CASSALRGESYEQYF,TRBV28,TRBD2,.